This is a list of T cell receptor beta chains from one sample in a study of T cell responses to AZD1222 COVID-19 vaccine. Clones were sequenced by immunoSEQ multiplex PCR, and TCRdb holds only the in-frame ones, with some missing. The sample has 120,000 to 150,000 clones, about 86% seen once; the top ten hold less than 6%. The source was peripheral blood, collected 28 days after the second AZD1222 dose. These receptors were taken from an adult who received the AZD1222 COVID-19 vaccine. Both conserved end residues are part of each CDR3. A D gene is named only where the DNA matches it firmly. The size entry is marked missing in some rows and otherwise reads once, few, many or a size class.

D gene: TRBD1; clone size: NA; V gene: TRBV2; J gene: TRBJ1-2; CDR3 DNA: TGTGCCAGCAGTCGACAGGGGGGCTACACCTTC; CDR3 protein: CASSRQGGYTF
D gene: TRBD2; clone size: few; V gene: TRBV28; J gene: TRBJ2-2; CDR3 DNA: TGTGCCAGCAGTTCTCTAGCGGGAGGGCCCTCGGGGGAGCTGTTTTTT; CDR3 protein: CASSSLAGGPSGELFF
D gene: NA; clone size: few; V gene: TRBV19; J gene: TRBJ1-1; CDR3 DNA: TGTGCCAGTAGTACCGGTACAGGGATGAACACTGAAGCTTTCTTT; CDR3 protein: CASSTGTGMNTEAFF
D gene: NA; clone size: NA; V gene: TRBV2; J gene: TRBJ1-1; CDR3 DNA: TGTGCCAGCAGGGTCGAAGGTGGCACTGAAGCTTTCTTT; CDR3 protein: CASRVEGGTEAFF
D gene: NA; clone size: NA; V gene: TRBV18; J gene: TRBJ1-2; CDR3 DNA: TGTGCCAGCTCACCAGGAACAGGGATTGGCTACACCTTC; CDR3 protein: CASSPGTGIGYTF
D gene: TRBD1; clone size: once; V gene: TRBV19; J gene: TRBJ1-5; CDR3 DNA: TGTGCCAGTAGTATCGGACAGGCCCGTAGAAGCCAGCATTTT; CDR3 protein: CASSIGQARRSQHF
D gene: NA; clone size: NA; V gene: TRBV3-1/TRBV3-2; J gene: TRBJ2-3; CDR3 DNA: TGTGCCAGCAGGCCGAAGGCGGATCGACCATTAGATACGCAGTATTTT; CDR3 protein: CASRPKADRPLDTQYF
D gene: NA; clone size: NA; V gene: TRBV5-1; J gene: TRBJ2-2; CDR3 DNA: TGCGCCAGCGCCCCGACCCGAGGGGACACCGGGGAGCTGTTTTTT; CDR3 protein: CASAPTRGDTGELFF
D gene: NA; clone size: few; V gene: TRBV6-5; J gene: TRBJ2-7; CDR3 DNA: TGTGCCAGCAGTAGCCGGGACTGGTCCTACGAGCAGTACTTC; CDR3 protein: CASSSRDWSYEQYF
D gene: NA; clone size: NA; V gene: TRBV12-5; J gene: TRBJ2-5; CDR3 DNA: TGTCGAGAGTGGTCGGCACCCGACGGGGAGACCCAGTACTTC; CDR3 protein: CREWSAPDGETQYF
D gene: TRBD1; clone size: NA; V gene: TRBV19; J gene: TRBJ2-7; CDR3 DNA: TGTGCCAGTAGTACACAGGGACAGGGGGCGGTCGAGCAGTACTTC; CDR3 protein: CASSTQGQGAVEQYF
D gene: TRBD2; clone size: once; V gene: TRBV3-1/TRBV3-2; J gene: TRBJ2-2; CDR3 DNA: TGTGCCAGCAGCCAAGAAGTGAGGCTAGCGGACAACACCGGGGAGCTGTTTTTT; CDR3 protein: CASSQEVRLADNTGELFF
D gene: NA; clone size: NA; V gene: TRBV7-9; J gene: TRBJ1-2; CDR3 DNA: TGTGCCACGTTGATAGCTAACTATGGCTACACCTTC; CDR3 protein: CATLIANYGYTF
D gene: NA; clone size: few; V gene: TRBV14; J gene: TRBJ2-1; CDR3 DNA: TGTGCCAGCAGCCTCCTGGGTTTGAATGAGCAGTTCTTC; CDR3 protein: CASSLLGLNEQFF
D gene: NA; clone size: few; V gene: TRBV6-4; J gene: TRBJ2-1; CDR3 DNA: TGTGCCAGCAGTGACTCCGAGACAGGCAATGAGCAGTTCTTC; CDR3 protein: CASSDSETGNEQFF
D gene: TRBD1; clone size: NA; V gene: TRBV5-6; J gene: TRBJ2-7; CDR3 DNA: TGTGCCAGCAGCCCCGGGACAGCCGTCGCCTACGAGCAGTACTTC; CDR3 protein: CASSPGTAVAYEQYF
D gene: TRBD2; clone size: NA; V gene: TRBV27; J gene: TRBJ2-7; CDR3 DNA: TGTGCCAGCCGGGGGGGCTCCGAGCAGTACTTC; CDR3 protein: CASRGGSEQYF
D gene: TRBD1; clone size: NA; V gene: TRBV5-4; J gene: TRBJ2-1; CDR3 DNA: TGTGCCAGCAGCTTGGTGGGGACAGGGTACTACAATGAGCAGTTCTTC; CDR3 protein: CASSLVGTGYYNEQFF
D gene: TRBD1; clone size: few; V gene: TRBV16; J gene: TRBJ1-2; CDR3 DNA: TGTGCCAGCAGCATGGGACAGGGTGTCTATGGCTACACCTTC; CDR3 protein: CASSMGQGVYGYTF
D gene: TRBD2; clone size: NA; V gene: TRBV5-6; J gene: TRBJ2-7; CDR3 DNA: TGTGCCAGCAGCTTGGTTTTGACTAGCATCCACGAGCAGTACTTC; CDR3 protein: CASSLVLTSIHEQYF
D gene: TRBD2; clone size: NA; V gene: TRBV7-2; J gene: TRBJ2-2; CDR3 DNA: TGTGCCAGCAGCTTATCGCCTAGCGGGGGCCCGGAGCTGTTTTTT; CDR3 protein: CASSLSPSGGPELFF
D gene: NA; clone size: NA; V gene: TRBV19; J gene: TRBJ1-1; CDR3 DNA: TGTGCCAGTGAACAAAGGGGGGTCTACGCTGAAGCTTTCTTT; CDR3 protein: CASEQRGVYAEAFF
D gene: NA; clone size: NA; V gene: TRBV3-1/TRBV3-2; J gene: TRBJ2-7; CDR3 DNA: TGTGCCAGCAGCCTAACGGGGGAGCAGTACTTC; CDR3 protein: CASSLTGEQYF
D gene: NA; clone size: NA; V gene: TRBV20-1; J gene: TRBJ1-4; CDR3 DNA: TGCAGTGCTGGGGCTAATGAAAAACTGTTTTTT; CDR3 protein: CSAGANEKLFF
D gene: NA; clone size: NA; V gene: TRBV18; J gene: TRBJ2-3; CDR3 DNA: TGTGCCAGCTCCCGCCAGGGGACCTTATCAGATACGCAGTATTTT; CDR3 protein: CASSRQGTLSDTQYF
D gene: TRBD2; clone size: NA; V gene: TRBV11-2; J gene: TRBJ2-7; CDR3 DNA: TGTGCCAGCAGCTTTTTAGTTCCGGGACTAGCGGGACCTTCTAACGAGCAGTACTTC; CDR3 protein: CASSFLVPGLAGPSNEQYF
D gene: TRBD1; clone size: NA; V gene: TRBV19; J gene: TRBJ1-3; CDR3 DNA: TGTGCCAGTAGTCACGGGACAGGGACTGGAAACACCATATATTTT; CDR3 protein: CASSHGTGTGNTIYF